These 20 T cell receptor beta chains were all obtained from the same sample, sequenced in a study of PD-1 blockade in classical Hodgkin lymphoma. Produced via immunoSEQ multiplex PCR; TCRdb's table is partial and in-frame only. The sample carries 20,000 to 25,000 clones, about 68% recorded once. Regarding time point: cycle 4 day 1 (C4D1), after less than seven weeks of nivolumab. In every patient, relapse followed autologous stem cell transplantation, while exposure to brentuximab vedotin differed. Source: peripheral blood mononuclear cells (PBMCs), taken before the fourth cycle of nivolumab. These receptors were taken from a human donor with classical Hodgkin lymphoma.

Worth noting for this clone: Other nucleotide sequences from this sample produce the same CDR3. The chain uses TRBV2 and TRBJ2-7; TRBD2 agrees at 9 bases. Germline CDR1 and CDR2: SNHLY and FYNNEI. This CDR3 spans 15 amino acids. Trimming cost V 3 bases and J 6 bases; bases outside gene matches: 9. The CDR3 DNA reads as TGTGCCAGCAGTGATCGGGCGGGAGGGCCGTTCGAGCAGTACTTC. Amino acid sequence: CASSDRAGGPFEQYF. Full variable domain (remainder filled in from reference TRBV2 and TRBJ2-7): EPEVTQTPSHQVTQMGQEVILRCVPISNHLYFYWYRQILGQKVEFLVSFYNNEISEKSEIFDDQFSVERPDGSNFTLKIRSTKLEDSAMYFCASSDRAGGPFEQYFGPGTRLTVT.

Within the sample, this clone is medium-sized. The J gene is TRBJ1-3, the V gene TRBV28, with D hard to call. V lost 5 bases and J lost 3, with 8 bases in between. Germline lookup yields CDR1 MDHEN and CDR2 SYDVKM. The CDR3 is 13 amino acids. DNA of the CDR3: TGTGCCAGCAGTGCCAACAGTGGAAACACCATATATTTT. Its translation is CASSANSGNTIYF.

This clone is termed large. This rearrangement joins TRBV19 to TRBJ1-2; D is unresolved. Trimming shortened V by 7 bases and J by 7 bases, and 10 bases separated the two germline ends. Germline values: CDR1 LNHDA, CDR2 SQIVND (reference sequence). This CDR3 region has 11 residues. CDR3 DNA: TGTGCCAGTAAAGGTTCCGGTGGCTACACCTTC. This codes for CASKGSGGYTF.

CDR3 in amino acids: CASSLFGTDTQETQYF. In nucleotides, the CDR3 is TGTGCCAGCAGTTTATTTGGGACAGACACCCAAGAGACCCAGTACTTC. The rearrangement links TRBV28 to TRBJ2-5, with 7 bases aligning to TRBD1. Germline V gene sequence: CDR1 MDHEN, CDR2 SYDVKM. The CDR3 has 16 residues. V lost 1 base to trimming and J lost 1 base; unmatched junction nucleotides: 6. The whole variable domain, filled in from reference TRBV28 and TRBJ2-5, reads DVKVTQSSRYLVKRTGEKVFLECVQDMDHENMFWYRQDPGLGLRLIYFSYDVKMKEKGDIPEGYSVSREKKERFSLILESASTNQTSMYLCASSLFGTDTQETQYFGPGTRLLVL.

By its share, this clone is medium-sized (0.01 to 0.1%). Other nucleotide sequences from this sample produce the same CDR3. CDR3 protein: CASTGYEQYF. The CDR3 region has the DNA TGTGCCAGCACCGGTTACGAGCAGTACTTC. This chain joins TRBV2 and TRBJ2-7; D is undetermined. Germline V gene lookup returns CDR1 SNHLY and CDR2 FYNNEI. Trimming removed 7 bases from V and 4 bases from J, with 5 bases in between. The CDR3 extends over 10 amino acids.

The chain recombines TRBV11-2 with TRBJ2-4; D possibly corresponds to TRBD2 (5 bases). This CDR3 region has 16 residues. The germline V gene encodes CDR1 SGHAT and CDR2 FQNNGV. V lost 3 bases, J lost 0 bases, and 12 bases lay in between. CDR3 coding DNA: TGTGCCAGCAGCTTCGTGGCAGGACTAGCCAAAAACATTCAGTACTTC. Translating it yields CASSFVAGLAKNIQYF.

CDR3 nucleotide sequence: TGTGCCAGCAGTTTCGACCCGACAGGAGTCCAAGAGACCCAGTACTTC. This encodes CASSFDPTGVQETQYF. The rearrangement joins TRBV28 to TRBJ2-5; D may be TRBD1 (6 bases). The CDR3 contains 16 residues. Germline loops: CDR1 MDHEN, CDR2 SYDVKM. The germline V and J ends were trimmed by 3 bases and 1 base, with 15 bases remaining between them.

The CDR3, as DNA: TGTGCCACCCAGCGGGACGCTTCGGTCGAGCAGTACTTC. Translation gives CATQRDASVEQYF. This chain connects TRBV6-1 to TRBJ2-7; 7 bases fit TRBD2. The CDR3 contains 13 residues. The germline V gene encodes CDR1 MNHNS and CDR2 SASEGT. The V and J ends lost 10 bases and 6 bases, in that order; junction bases with no gene match: 12.

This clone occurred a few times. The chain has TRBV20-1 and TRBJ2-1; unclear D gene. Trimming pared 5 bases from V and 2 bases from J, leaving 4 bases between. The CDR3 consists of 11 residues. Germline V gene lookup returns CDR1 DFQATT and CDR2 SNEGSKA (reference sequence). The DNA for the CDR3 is TGCAGTGCTGGGGCCTACAATGAGCAGTTCTTC. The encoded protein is CSAGAYNEQFF.

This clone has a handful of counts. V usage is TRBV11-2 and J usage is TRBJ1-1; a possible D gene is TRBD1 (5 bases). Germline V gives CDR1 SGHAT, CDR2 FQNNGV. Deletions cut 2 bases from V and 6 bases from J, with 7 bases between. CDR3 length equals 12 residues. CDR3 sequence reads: CASSLQGSEAFF. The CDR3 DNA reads TGTGCCAGCAGCTTACAGGGCTCTGAAGCTTTCTTT.

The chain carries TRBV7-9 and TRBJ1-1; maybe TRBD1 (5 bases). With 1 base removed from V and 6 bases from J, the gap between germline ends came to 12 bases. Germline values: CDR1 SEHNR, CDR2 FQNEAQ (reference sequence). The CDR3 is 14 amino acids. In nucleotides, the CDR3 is TGTGCCAGCAGCTTAGAACAGGCGGGACCTGAAGCTTTCTTT. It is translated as CASSLEQAGPEAFF.

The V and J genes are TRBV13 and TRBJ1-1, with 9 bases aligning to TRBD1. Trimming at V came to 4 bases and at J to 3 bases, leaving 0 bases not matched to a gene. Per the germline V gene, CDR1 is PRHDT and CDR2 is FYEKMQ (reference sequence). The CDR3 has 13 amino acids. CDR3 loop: CASSWTGDTEAFF. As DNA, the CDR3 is TGTGCCAGCAGCTGGACAGGGGACACTGAAGCTTTCTTT.

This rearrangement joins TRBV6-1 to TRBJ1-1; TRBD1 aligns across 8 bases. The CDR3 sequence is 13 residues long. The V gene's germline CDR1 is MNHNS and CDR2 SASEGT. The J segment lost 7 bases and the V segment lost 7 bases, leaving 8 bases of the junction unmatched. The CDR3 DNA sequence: TGTGCCAGCACTCTCAGGACAGGGAGTGAAGCTTTCTTT. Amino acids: CASTLRTGSEAFF.

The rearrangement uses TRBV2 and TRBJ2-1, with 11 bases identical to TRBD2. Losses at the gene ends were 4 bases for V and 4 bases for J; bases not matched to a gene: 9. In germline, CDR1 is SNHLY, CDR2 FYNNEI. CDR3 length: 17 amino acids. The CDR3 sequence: CASSGRLAGTFYNEQFF. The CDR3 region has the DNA TGTGCCAGCAGTGGTCGACTAGCGGGGACCTTTTACAATGAGCAGTTCTTC.

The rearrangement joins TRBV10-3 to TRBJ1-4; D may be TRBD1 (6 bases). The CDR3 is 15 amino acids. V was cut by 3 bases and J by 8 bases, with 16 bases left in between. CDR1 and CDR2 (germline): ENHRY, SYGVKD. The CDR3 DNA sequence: TGTGCCATCAGTGATAGGGGGGGCTTGAACGAAAAACTGTTTTTT. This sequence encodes CAISDRGGLNEKLFF.

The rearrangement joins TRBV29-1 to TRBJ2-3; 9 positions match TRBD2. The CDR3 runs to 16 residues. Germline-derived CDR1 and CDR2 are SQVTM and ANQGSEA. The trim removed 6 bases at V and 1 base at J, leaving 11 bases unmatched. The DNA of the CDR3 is TGCAGCGTGGGGGGACTAGCCCAGAGGGGCACAGATACGCAGTATTTT. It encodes CSVGGLAQRGTDTQYF.

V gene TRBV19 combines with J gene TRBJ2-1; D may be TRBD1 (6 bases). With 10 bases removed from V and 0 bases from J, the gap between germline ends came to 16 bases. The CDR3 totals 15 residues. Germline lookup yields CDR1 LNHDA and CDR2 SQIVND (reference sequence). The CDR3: CATSRTASSYNEQFF. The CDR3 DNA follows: TGTGCCACAAGCAGGACAGCTAGCTCCTACAATGAGCAGTTCTTC.

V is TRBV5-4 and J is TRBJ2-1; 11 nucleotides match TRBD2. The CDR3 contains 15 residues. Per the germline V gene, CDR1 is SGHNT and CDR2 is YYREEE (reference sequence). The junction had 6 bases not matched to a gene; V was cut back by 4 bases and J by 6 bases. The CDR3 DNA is TGTGCCAGCAGCCCCACTAGCGGGAGTGGCAATGAGCAGTTCTTC. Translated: CASSPTSGSGNEQFF.

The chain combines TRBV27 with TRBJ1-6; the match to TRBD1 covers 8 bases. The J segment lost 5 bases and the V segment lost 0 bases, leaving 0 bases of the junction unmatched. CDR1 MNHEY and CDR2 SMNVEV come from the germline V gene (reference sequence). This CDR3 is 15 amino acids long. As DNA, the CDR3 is TGTGCCAGCAGTTTATCGACAGGGGATAATTCACCCCTCCACTTT. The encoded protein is CASSLSTGDNSPLHF.

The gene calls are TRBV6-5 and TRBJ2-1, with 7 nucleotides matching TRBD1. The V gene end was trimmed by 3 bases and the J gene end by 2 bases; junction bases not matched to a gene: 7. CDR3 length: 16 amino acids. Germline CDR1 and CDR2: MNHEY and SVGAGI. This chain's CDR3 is CASSYGIGTAYNEQFF. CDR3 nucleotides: TGTGCCAGCAGTTATGGGATCGGGACAGCCTACAATGAGCAGTTCTTC.